These T cell receptor beta chains were read from a single sample in a study of shared clonotypes between healthy human individuals. The table came from immunoSEQ multiplex PCR; TCRdb's copy has only in-frame clones and leaves some out. The profile shows roughly 1,000,000 clones, 75% to 80% of them singletons. The specimen sequenced was memory CD4+ T cells from PBMCs. Source of these receptors: a man aged 18 to 30 in good health. Some clones in this sample may be carry-over from other donors' samples. Each CDR3 is given with its conserved first and last residue. The D gene is left open where the match is weak. Rows give clone size only sometimes, using once, few, many, or a class for an expanded clone.

abundance: many
d_gene: .
j_gene: TRBJ2-1
v_gene: TRBV30
CDR3nt: TGTGCCTGGAGCGGAGGGGGAGGCTACAATGAGCAGTTCTTC
CDR3aa: CAWSGGGGYNEQFF

abundance: .
d_gene: TRBD2
j_gene: TRBJ2-7
v_gene: TRBV5-1
CDR3nt: TGCGCCAGCAGCTTTCTAGCGGGGGACTCCTACGAGCAGTACTTC
CDR3aa: CASSFLAGDSYEQYF

abundance: few
d_gene: .
j_gene: TRBJ2-2
v_gene: TRBV7-2
CDR3nt: TGTGCCAGCAGCTTAATCCCCCCGCCCGGGGAGCTGTTTTTT
CDR3aa: CASSLIPPPGELFF

abundance: .
d_gene: TRBD1
j_gene: TRBJ1-2
v_gene: TRBV29-1
CDR3nt: TGCAGCGTTGAAAAAGGGCCAGGGGGCCGACCCATTAATTATGGCTACACCTTC
CDR3aa: CSVEKGPGGRPINYGYTF

abundance: .
d_gene: .
j_gene: TRBJ2-5
v_gene: TRBV2
CDR3nt: TGTGCCAGCAGAGGACAAGAGACCCAGTACTTC
CDR3aa: CASRGQETQYF

abundance: .
d_gene: .
j_gene: TRBJ2-5
v_gene: TRBV4-2
CDR3nt: TGTGCCAGCAGCCAAGGTGTGGGGGTGGAGACCCAGTACTTC
CDR3aa: CASSQGVGVETQYF

abundance: .
d_gene: .
j_gene: TRBJ1-3
v_gene: TRBV9
CDR3nt: TGTGCCAGCAGCCCCACGCTTGGAAACACCATATATTTT
CDR3aa: CASSPTLGNTIYF

abundance: .
d_gene: .
j_gene: TRBJ2-6
v_gene: TRBV4-1
CDR3nt: TGCGCCAGCAGCCACCCACAGGCCCCTGGGGCCAACGTCCTGACTTTC
CDR3aa: CASSHPQAPGANVLTF

abundance: few
d_gene: .
j_gene: TRBJ1-4
v_gene: TRBV4-2
CDR3nt: TGTGCCAGCACTCGGGCCGGATCGGGTAATGAAAAACTGTTTTTT
CDR3aa: CASTRAGSGNEKLFF

abundance: .
d_gene: .
j_gene: TRBJ2-5
v_gene: TRBV7-9
CDR3nt: TGTGCCAGCAGCGCCTACCTCGAGTACCAAGAGACCCAGTACTTC
CDR3aa: CASSAYLEYQETQYF

abundance: .
d_gene: .
j_gene: TRBJ2-1
v_gene: TRBV18
CDR3nt: TGTGCCAGCTCACCGCGTCGGGAGTTGGGCAATGAGCAGTTCTTC
CDR3aa: CASSPRRELGNEQFF

abundance: .
d_gene: TRBD2
j_gene: TRBJ2-5
v_gene: TRBV2
CDR3nt: TGTGCCAGCGCATGGGGGACTAGGGAGGAGACCCAGTACTTC
CDR3aa: CASAWGTREETQYF

abundance: .
d_gene: TRBD2
j_gene: TRBJ2-1
v_gene: TRBV10-3
CDR3nt: TGTGCCATCAGTTTTTGGACGGGGACTAGCGGGAGCAATGAGCAGTTCTTC
CDR3aa: CAISFWTGTSGSNEQFF

abundance: many
d_gene: .
j_gene: TRBJ2-5
v_gene: TRBV7-8
CDR3nt: TGTGCCAGCAGCTTTCGGACTGGGGAGGAGACCCAGTACTTC
CDR3aa: CASSFRTGEETQYF

abundance: few
d_gene: .
j_gene: TRBJ2-5
v_gene: TRBV25-1
CDR3nt: TGTGCCAGCAGTGATCGATCCCTTGTGACCCAGTACTTC
CDR3aa: CASSDRSLVTQYF

abundance: few
d_gene: .
j_gene: TRBJ1-5
v_gene: TRBV2
CDR3nt: TGTGCCAGCAGGTTGTGGGACGGTCAGCCCCAGCATTTT
CDR3aa: CASRLWDGQPQHF

abundance: .
d_gene: TRBD1
j_gene: TRBJ2-5
v_gene: TRBV2
CDR3nt: TGTGCCAGCAGTAGGGACAGGCAAGAGACCCAGTACTTC
CDR3aa: CASSRDRQETQYF

abundance: .
d_gene: .
j_gene: TRBJ1-2
v_gene: TRBV5-1
CDR3nt: TGCGCCAGCAGCCAAGACACTGAACTACTCTTCTACACCTTC
CDR3aa: CASSQDTELLFYTF

abundance: .
d_gene: .
j_gene: TRBJ1-4
v_gene: TRBV19
CDR3nt: TGTGCCAGTAGTTCCCGCGAAAAACTGTTTTTT
CDR3aa: CASSSREKLFF

abundance: once
d_gene: .
j_gene: TRBJ2-2
v_gene: TRBV12-5
CDR3nt: TGTGCTAGTGGAACACCTGGGGGCTTGGCCGGGGAGCTGTTTTTT
CDR3aa: CASGTPGGLAGELFF

abundance: .
d_gene: TRBD2
j_gene: TRBJ2-1
v_gene: TRBV5-1
CDR3nt: TGCGCCAGCAGGATTAGCGGGGCCGACAATGAGCAGTTCTTC
CDR3aa: CASRISGADNEQFF

abundance: .
d_gene: TRBD1
j_gene: TRBJ2-7
v_gene: TRBV6-6
CDR3nt: TGTGCCGACCTACTTGAACGGGACAGGCCCCTGGAGGTGCAGTACTTC
CDR3aa: CADLLERDRPLEVQYF

abundance: .
d_gene: .
j_gene: TRBJ1-2
v_gene: TRBV7-2
CDR3nt: TGTGCCAGCAGCCGCGGGTCAGGGATGGATGGCTACACCTTC
CDR3aa: CASSRGSGMDGYTF

abundance: .
d_gene: .
j_gene: TRBJ1-2
v_gene: TRBV6-1
CDR3nt: TGTGCCAGCAGTGAACCCACAGGTTTGACCAGATTCCGCGGCTACACCTTC
CDR3aa: CASSEPTGLTRFRGYTF

abundance: .
d_gene: .
j_gene: TRBJ2-7
v_gene: TRBV2
CDR3nt: TGTGCCAGCAGTGAAGCCGCGGGGCAGGGGGGCGAGCAGTACTTC
CDR3aa: CASSEAAGQGGEQYF

abundance: .
d_gene: .
j_gene: TRBJ2-5
v_gene: TRBV4-1
CDR3nt: TGCGCCAGCAGCCCGGTTTCCCGGGGTGGAGAGACCCAGTACTTC
CDR3aa: CASSPVSRGGETQYF

abundance: .
d_gene: .
j_gene: TRBJ1-3
v_gene: TRBV19
CDR3nt: TGTGCCAGTACCCCACCCCTTAGCAACTCTGGAAACACCATATATTTT
CDR3aa: CASTPPLSNSGNTIYF

abundance: .
d_gene: .
j_gene: TRBJ1-2
v_gene: TRBV29-1
CDR3nt: TGCAGCGCCGCCGCCGGGACGGGTCCGATGGGGACCTTC
CDR3aa: CSAAAGTGPMGTF

abundance: few
d_gene: .
j_gene: TRBJ2-5
v_gene: TRBV2
CDR3nt: TGTGCCAGCAAAGGGGTAGCGGACCTCAAGACGGAGTACTTC
CDR3aa: CASKGVADLKTEYF

abundance: .
d_gene: TRBD2
j_gene: TRBJ2-1
v_gene: TRBV5-4
CDR3nt: TGTGCCAGCAGCTTCGGCGGGAGACCGTACAATGAGCAGTTCTTC
CDR3aa: CASSFGGRPYNEQFF

abundance: .
d_gene: .
j_gene: TRBJ1-2
v_gene: TRBV30
CDR3nt: TGTGCCTGGTTCCCCCATGGTGCTAACTATGGCTACACCTTC
CDR3aa: CAWFPHGANYGYTF

abundance: .
d_gene: TRBD1
j_gene: TRBJ1-2
v_gene: TRBV5-4
CDR3nt: TGTGCCAGCAGCTTGGAAAGGGGGCGGTTCTATGGCTACACCTTC
CDR3aa: CASSLERGRFYGYTF

abundance: .
d_gene: TRBD1
j_gene: TRBJ2-7
v_gene: TRBV5-4
CDR3nt: TGTGCCAGCAGCTTCCCACAGGGGGCGCGGGAGCAGTACTTC
CDR3aa: CASSFPQGAREQYF

abundance: .
d_gene: .
j_gene: TRBJ1-2
v_gene: TRBV19
CDR3nt: TGTGCCAGTAGTACCGGTCTGATCTATGGCTACACCTTC
CDR3aa: CASSTGLIYGYTF

abundance: .
d_gene: TRBD2
j_gene: TRBJ2-1
v_gene: TRBV9
CDR3nt: TGTGCCAGCAGCAAGACCGGGACTAGCGGGAGACCCTGGAATGAGCAGTTCTTC
CDR3aa: CASSKTGTSGRPWNEQFF

abundance: .
d_gene: .
j_gene: TRBJ1-2
v_gene: TRBV5-1
CDR3nt: TGCGCCAGCAGCTTGTCGGCAGGGGTCGGTTTGGTCTATGGCTACACCTTC
CDR3aa: CASSLSAGVGLVYGYTF

abundance: .
d_gene: .
j_gene: TRBJ1-1
v_gene: TRBV15
CDR3nt: TGTGCCACCAGCAGAGGGCAACAGGGCTCTGAAGCTTTCTTT
CDR3aa: CATSRGQQGSEAFF

abundance: .
d_gene: TRBD1
j_gene: TRBJ2-5
v_gene: TRBV6-1
CDR3nt: TGTGCCAGCAGCGCCGAGGACAGGGGGCTCTGGGAGCAGTACTTC
CDR3aa: CASSAEDRGLWEQYF

abundance: once
d_gene: .
j_gene: TRBJ2-3
v_gene: TRBV7-9
CDR3nt: TGTGCCAGCAGCTCCATGCCGCCCACAGATACGCAGTATTTT
CDR3aa: CASSSMPPTDTQYF

abundance: .
d_gene: .
j_gene: TRBJ2-7
v_gene: TRBV7-2
CDR3nt: TGTGCCAGCAGCTTAGGAGCGTACGAGCAGTACTTC
CDR3aa: CASSLGAYEQYF

abundance: .
d_gene: .
j_gene: TRBJ1-1
v_gene: TRBV7-9
CDR3nt: TGTGCCAGCAGCTTAAAAGGCAGGGGAGGGACTGAAGCTTTCTTT
CDR3aa: CASSLKGRGGTEAFF

abundance: few
d_gene: .
j_gene: TRBJ1-3
v_gene: TRBV7-9
CDR3nt: TGTGCCAGCAGCGCGCCTGGGGGATATGGAAACACCATATATTTT
CDR3aa: CASSAPGGYGNTIYF

abundance: few
d_gene: .
j_gene: TRBJ2-3
v_gene: TRBV30
CDR3nt: TGTGCCTGGAGTGCGGGACACCGCACAGATACGCAGTATTTT
CDR3aa: CAWSAGHRTDTQYF

abundance: .
d_gene: TRBD2
j_gene: TRBJ2-7
v_gene: TRBV29-1
CDR3nt: TGCAGCGTGCTGGTTAGCGGGAGCTACGAGCAGTACTTC
CDR3aa: CSVLVSGSYEQYF

abundance: .
d_gene: .
j_gene: TRBJ2-3
v_gene: TRBV29-1
CDR3nt: TGCAGCGTTGACGCTAGCACAGATACGCAGTATTTT
CDR3aa: CSVDASTDTQYF

abundance: .
d_gene: .
j_gene: TRBJ2-2
v_gene: TRBV7-9
CDR3nt: TGTGCCAGCAGCTTAGCAGAGATCGGGGAGCTGTTTTTT
CDR3aa: CASSLAEIGELFF

abundance: .
d_gene: .
j_gene: TRBJ2-6
v_gene: TRBV7-3
CDR3nt: TGTGCCAGCAGCTTAATTTGGCTCTCTGGGGCCAACGTCCTGACTTTC
CDR3aa: CASSLIWLSGANVLTF

abundance: .
d_gene: TRBD2
j_gene: TRBJ2-1
v_gene: TRBV5-1
CDR3nt: TGCGCCAGCAGCTTGGTGGTTAGCGGGCCGTACAATGAGCAGTTCTTC
CDR3aa: CASSLVVSGPYNEQFF

abundance: once
d_gene: .
j_gene: TRBJ2-7
v_gene: TRBV6-5
CDR3nt: TGTGCCAGCAGCAACGGGGGGAGGGGGTCGGAGCAGTACTTC
CDR3aa: CASSNGGRGSEQYF

abundance: once
d_gene: .
j_gene: TRBJ2-6
v_gene: TRBV7-9
CDR3nt: TGTGCCAGCAGCTTAGGGTATGGGCGGGGGCTTCTGGCTTTC
CDR3aa: CASSLGYGRGLLAF

abundance: few
d_gene: .
j_gene: TRBJ2-7
v_gene: TRBV28
CDR3nt: TGTGCCAGCAGTTATGGGGGATATGGGGCCCGGGTGGGCTACGACGAGCAGTACTTC
CDR3aa: CASSYGGYGARVGYDEQYF

abundance: .
d_gene: .
j_gene: TRBJ2-3
v_gene: TRBV7-9
CDR3nt: TGTGCCAGCAGCTTAGAGTTAGGCAGGATGGCTGCTAGCACAGATACGCAGTATTTT
CDR3aa: CASSLELGRMAASTDTQYF